The TCR beta chain under discussion was sequenced for a study of blood T cell repertoires in COVID-19. Those who participated ranged in age from roughly 18 to 100 years and resided in 24 US areas. Donors were grouped by their self-reported clinical history. Authors' methods: Reference gene primers were amplified, and this amplification served to estimate nucleated cell counts. Data came from immunoSEQ multiplex PCR; TCRdb stores just in-frame clones and leaves some out. V and J calls and clone size are copied from that table; D and trimming were computed from the DNA. Of under 400,000 clones in the sample, around 86% are singletons; the top ten hold around 4.2%. This TCR came from a middle-aged woman with acute COVID-19. The specimen was PBMCs or T cells enriched from blood (not recorded which).

The CDR3 sequence: CASSSGQGSSGELFF. CDR3 nucleotides: TGTGCCAGCAGCTCGGGACAGGGATCGTCCGGGGAGCTGTTTTTT. The gene calls are TRBV11-3 and TRBJ2-2; 9 bases match TRBD1. The CDR3 consists of 15 residues. The J segment lost 6 bases and the V segment lost 4 bases, leaving 6 bases of the junction unmatched. Germline CDR1 SGHNT, CDR2 YENEEA.